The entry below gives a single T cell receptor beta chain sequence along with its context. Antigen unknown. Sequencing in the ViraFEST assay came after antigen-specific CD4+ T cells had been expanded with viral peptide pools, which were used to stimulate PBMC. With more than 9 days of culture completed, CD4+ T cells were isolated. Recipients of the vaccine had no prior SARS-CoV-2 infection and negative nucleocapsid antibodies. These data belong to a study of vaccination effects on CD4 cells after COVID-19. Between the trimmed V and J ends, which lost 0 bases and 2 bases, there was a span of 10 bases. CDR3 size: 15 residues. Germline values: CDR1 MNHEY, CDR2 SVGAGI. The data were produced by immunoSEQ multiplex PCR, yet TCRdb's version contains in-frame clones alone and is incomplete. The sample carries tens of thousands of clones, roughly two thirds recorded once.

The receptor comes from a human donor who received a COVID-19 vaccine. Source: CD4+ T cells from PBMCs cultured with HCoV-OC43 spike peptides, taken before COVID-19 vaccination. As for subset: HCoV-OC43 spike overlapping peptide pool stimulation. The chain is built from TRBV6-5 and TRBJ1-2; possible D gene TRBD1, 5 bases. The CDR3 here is CASSYSGDFNYGYTF. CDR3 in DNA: TGTGCCAGCAGTTACTCAGGGGACTTCAACTATGGCTACACCTTC.